The present T cell receptor (beta chain) was sequenced within a study of blood T cells in healthy people across ages. Combining a sample-barcoded 5' primer with a J-beta primer mix, a second PCR ran for about 7 to 12 cycles. TCRdb analysed the 5' RACE reads with MiXCR anew, one entry per CDR3 protein. The table includes about 720,000 distinct CDR3 sequences, 20% to 25% detected once. Study-wide results and limits: Percentage of naive T cells showed a strong correlation with TCR beta diversity. With donor CMV status unknown, expanded clonotype changes were possibly confounded.

There are a few counts of this clonotype. Its cognate antigen is unknown. Trimming stripped 3 bases from V and 3 bases from J, with 7 bases between. This CDR3 contains 13 residues. Germline-derived CDR1 and CDR2 are SGHTA and FQGNSA. J is TRBJ2-3 and V is TRBV7-2; D not resolved. The source material was blood. This clonotype originated in a man between 70 and 80 years old in good health. The CDR3 spells CASSFKGTDTQYF. DNA of the CDR3: TGTGCCAGCAGCTTTAAAGGGACAGATACGCAGTATTTT.